This record covers a single T cell receptor beta chain. The data belong to a study of neoadjuvant nivolumab and ipilimumab in lung cancer. The table came from immunoSEQ multiplex PCR; TCRdb's copy has only in-frame clones and leaves some out. Of approximately 17,000 clones detected, 76% appear once; the ten largest clones hold roughly 7%. The V gene's germline CDR1 is WSHSY and CDR2 SAAADI. The CDR3 consists of 15 residues. The J segment lost 3 bases and the V segment lost 2 bases, leaving 7 bases of the junction unmatched. This chain connects TRBV10-2 to TRBJ2-7; 7 bases fit TRBD1. The sample here was tumor tissue, taken after neoadjuvant nivolumab, alone or with ipilimumab, at or shortly before surgery. The clonotype originates from an adult with non-small cell lung cancer. CDR3 DNA: TGCGCCAGCAGTGAGATAGGGGGCGTTATCTACGAGCAGTACTTC. Its translation: CASSEIGGVIYEQYF.